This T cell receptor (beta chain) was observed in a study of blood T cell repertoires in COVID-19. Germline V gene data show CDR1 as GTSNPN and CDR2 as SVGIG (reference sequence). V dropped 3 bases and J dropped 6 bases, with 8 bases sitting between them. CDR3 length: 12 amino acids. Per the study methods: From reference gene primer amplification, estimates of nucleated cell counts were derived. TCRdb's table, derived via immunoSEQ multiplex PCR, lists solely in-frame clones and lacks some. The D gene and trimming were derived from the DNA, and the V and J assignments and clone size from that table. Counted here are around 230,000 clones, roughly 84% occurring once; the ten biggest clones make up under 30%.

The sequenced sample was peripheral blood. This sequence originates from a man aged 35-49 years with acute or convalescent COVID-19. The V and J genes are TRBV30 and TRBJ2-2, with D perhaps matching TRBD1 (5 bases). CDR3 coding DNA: TGTGCCTGGAGCAGGGCGGCCGGGGAGCTGTTTTTT. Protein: CAWSRAAGELFF.